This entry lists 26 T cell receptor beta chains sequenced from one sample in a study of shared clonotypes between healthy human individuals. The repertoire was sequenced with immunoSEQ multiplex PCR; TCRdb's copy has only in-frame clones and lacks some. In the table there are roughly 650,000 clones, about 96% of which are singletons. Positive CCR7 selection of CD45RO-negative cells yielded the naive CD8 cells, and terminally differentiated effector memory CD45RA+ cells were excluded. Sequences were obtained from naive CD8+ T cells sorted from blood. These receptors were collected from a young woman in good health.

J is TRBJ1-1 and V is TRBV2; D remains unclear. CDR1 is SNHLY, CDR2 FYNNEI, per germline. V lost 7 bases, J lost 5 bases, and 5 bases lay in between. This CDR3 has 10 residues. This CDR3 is CASTSTEAFF. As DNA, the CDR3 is TGTGCCAGCACCTCTACTGAAGCTTTCTTT. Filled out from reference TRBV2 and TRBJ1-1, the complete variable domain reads EPEVTQTPSHQVTQMGQEVILRCVPISNHLYFYWYRQILGQKVEFLVSFYNNEISEKSEIFDDQFSVERPDGSNFTLKIRSTKLEDSAMYFCASTSTEAFFGQGTRLTVV.

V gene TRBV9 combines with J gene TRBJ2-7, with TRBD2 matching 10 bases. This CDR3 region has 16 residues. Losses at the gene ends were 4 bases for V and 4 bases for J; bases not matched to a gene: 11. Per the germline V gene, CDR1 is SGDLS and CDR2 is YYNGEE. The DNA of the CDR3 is TGTGCCAGCAGCCATACCAGAGCGGGAGGGCCATACGAGCAGTACTTC. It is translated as CASSHTRAGGPYEQYF.

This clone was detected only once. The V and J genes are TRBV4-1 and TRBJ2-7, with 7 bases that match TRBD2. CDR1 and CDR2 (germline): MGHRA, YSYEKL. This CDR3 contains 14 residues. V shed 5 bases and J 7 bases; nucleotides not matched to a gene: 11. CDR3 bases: TGCGCCAGCAGCGCGAGGGAGGGCTCGGGAGAGCAGTACTTC. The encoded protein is CASSAREGSGEQYF.

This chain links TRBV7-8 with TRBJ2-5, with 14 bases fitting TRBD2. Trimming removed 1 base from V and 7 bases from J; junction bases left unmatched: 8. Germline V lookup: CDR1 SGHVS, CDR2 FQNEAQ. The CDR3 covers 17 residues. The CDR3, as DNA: TGTGCCAGCAGCTTAGGTCCCGGACTAGCGGGGGGAGCGACCCAGTACTTC. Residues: CASSLGPGLAGGATQYF.

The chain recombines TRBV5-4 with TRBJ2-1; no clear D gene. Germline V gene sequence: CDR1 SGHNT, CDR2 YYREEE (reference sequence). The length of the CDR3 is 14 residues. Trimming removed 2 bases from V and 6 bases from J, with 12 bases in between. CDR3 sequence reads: CASSFIGRSNEQFF. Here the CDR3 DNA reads TGTGCCAGCAGCTTTATTGGCAGATCCAATGAGCAGTTCTTC.

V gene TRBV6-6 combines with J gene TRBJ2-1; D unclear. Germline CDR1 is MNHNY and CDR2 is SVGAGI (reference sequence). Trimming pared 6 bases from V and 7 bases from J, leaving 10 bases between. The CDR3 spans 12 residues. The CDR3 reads CASSPARNEQFF. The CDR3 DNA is TGTGCCAGCAGCCCTGCGCGAAATGAGCAGTTCTTC.

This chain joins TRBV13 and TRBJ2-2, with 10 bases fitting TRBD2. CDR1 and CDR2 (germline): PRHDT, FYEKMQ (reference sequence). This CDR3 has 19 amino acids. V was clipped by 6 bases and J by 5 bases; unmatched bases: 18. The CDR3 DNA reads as TGTGCCAGCAGACTTCAAATAGGCCAGCGGGAGGGGAGTACCGGGGAGCTGTTTTTT. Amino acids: CASRLQIGQREGSTGELFF.

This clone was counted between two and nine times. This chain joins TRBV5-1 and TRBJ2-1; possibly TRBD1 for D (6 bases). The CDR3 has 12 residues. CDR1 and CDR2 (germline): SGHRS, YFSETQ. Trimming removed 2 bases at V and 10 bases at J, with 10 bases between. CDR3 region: CASSFRGREQFF. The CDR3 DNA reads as TGCGCCAGCAGCTTCAGGGGCCGAGAGCAGTTCTTC. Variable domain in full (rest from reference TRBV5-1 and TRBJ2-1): KAGVTQTPRYLIKTRGQQVTLSCSPISGHRSVSWYQQTPGQGLQFLFEYFSETQRNKGNFPGRFSGRQFSNSRSEMNVSTLELGDSALYLCASSFRGREQFFGPGTRLTVL.

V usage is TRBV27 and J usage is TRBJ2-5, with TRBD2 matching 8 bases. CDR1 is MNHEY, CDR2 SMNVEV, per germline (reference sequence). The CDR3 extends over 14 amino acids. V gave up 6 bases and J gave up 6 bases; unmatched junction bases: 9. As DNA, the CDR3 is TGTGCCAGCAGCGAGGGGACTAGAGGGAAGACCCAGTACTTC. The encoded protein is CASSEGTRGKTQYF.

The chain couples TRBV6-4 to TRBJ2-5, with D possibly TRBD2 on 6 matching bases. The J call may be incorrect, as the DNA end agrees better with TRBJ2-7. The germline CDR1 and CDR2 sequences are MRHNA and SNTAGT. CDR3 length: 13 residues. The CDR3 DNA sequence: TGTGCCAGCAGTGACTCGACTAGATACGAGCAGTACTTC. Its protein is CASSDSTRYEQYF.

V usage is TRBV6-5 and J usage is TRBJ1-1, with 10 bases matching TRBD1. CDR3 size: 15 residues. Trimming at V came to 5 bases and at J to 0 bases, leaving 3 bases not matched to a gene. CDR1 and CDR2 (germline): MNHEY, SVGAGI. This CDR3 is CASSADRGMNTEAFF. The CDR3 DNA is TGTGCCAGCAGTGCGGACAGGGGGATGAACACTGAAGCTTTCTTT.

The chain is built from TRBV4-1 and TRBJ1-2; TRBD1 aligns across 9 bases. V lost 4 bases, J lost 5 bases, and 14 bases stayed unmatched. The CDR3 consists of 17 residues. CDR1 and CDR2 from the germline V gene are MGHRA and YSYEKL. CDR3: CASSPRDRVPPEYGYTF. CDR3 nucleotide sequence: TGCGCCAGCAGCCCCCGGGACAGGGTCCCCCCGGAATATGGCTACACCTTC.

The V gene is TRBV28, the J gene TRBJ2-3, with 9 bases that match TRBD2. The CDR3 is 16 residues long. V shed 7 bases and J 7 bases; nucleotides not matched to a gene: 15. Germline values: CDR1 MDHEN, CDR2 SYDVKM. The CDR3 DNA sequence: TGTGCCAGCACATACGATAGCGGGAGCCGACAATATACGCAGTATTTT. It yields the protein CASTYDSGSRQYTQYF.

In DNA form, the CDR3 reads TGTGCCAGCAGCTTCGGACAGGGGGCCAAAAACATTCAGTACTTC. Translating it yields CASSFGQGAKNIQYF. This sequence joins TRBV28 and TRBJ2-4, with 9 bases identical to TRBD1. The CDR3 has 15 residues. The V and J ends lost 6 bases and 1 base, in that order; junction bases with no gene match: 4. Germline V gene data show CDR1 as MDHEN and CDR2 as SYDVKM. Full variable domain (remainder filled in from reference TRBV28 and TRBJ2-4): DVKVTQSSRYLVKRTGEKVFLECVQDMDHENMFWYRQDPGLGLRLIYFSYDVKMKEKGDIPEGYSVSREKKERFSLILESASTNQTSMYLCASSFGQGAKNIQYFGAGTRLSVL.

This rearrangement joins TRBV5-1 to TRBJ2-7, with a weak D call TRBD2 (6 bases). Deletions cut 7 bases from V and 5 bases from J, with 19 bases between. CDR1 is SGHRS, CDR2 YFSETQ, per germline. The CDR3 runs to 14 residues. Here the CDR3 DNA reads TGCGCCAGCCACGGGGGAAGCTCTGAAAACGAGCAGTACTTC. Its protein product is CASHGGSSENEQYF. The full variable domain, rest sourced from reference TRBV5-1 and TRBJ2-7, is KAGVTQTPRYLIKTRGQQVTLSCSPISGHRSVSWYQQTPGQGLQFLFEYFSETQRNKGNFPGRFSGRQFSNSRSEMNVSTLELGDSALYLCASHGGSSENEQYFGPGTRLTVT.

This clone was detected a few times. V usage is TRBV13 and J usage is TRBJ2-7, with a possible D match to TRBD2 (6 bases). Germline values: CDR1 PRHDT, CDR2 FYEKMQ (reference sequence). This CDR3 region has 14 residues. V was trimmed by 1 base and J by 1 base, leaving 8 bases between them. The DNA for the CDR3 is TGTGCCAGCAGCTTAGCGGGAGCTTCCTACGAGCAGTACTTC. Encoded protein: CASSLAGASYEQYF.

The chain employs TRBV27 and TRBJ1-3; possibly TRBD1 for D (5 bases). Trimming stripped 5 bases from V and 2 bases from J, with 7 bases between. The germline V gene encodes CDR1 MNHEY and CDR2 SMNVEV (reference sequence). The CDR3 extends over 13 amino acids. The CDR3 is CASSPGPGNTIYF. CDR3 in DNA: TGTGCCAGCAGTCCGGGACCTGGAAACACCATATATTTT.

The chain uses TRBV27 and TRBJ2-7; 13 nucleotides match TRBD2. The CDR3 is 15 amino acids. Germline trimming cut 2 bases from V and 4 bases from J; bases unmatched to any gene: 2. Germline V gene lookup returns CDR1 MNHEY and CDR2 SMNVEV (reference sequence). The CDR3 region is CASSLRTSGGYEQYF. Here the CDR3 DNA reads TGTGCCAGCAGTTTAAGGACTAGCGGGGGTTACGAGCAGTACTTC.

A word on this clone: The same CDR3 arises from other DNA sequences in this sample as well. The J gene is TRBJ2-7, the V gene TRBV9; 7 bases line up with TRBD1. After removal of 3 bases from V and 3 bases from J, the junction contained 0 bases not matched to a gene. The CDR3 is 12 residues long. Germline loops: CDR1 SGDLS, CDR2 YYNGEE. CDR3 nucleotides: TGTGCCAGCAGCGGGGACAGCTACGAGCAGTACTTC. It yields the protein CASSGDSYEQYF.

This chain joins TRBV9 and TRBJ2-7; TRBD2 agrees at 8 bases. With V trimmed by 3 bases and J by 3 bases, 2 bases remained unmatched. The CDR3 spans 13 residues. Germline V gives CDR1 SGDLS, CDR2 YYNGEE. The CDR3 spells CASSDGTSYEQYF. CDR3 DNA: TGTGCCAGCAGCGATGGGACTAGCTACGAGCAGTACTTC.

The CDR3 DNA sequence: TGTGCCAGCAGCTTAGCGGTCAGGGTGGGATACGAGCAGTACTTC. This gives the protein CASSLAVRVGYEQYF. The chain uses TRBV11-2 and TRBJ2-7, with a possible D match to TRBD1 (5 bases). The CDR3 spans 15 residues. Trimming stripped 1 base from V and 4 bases from J, with 14 bases between. From germline, CDR1 is SGHAT and CDR2 FQNNGV.

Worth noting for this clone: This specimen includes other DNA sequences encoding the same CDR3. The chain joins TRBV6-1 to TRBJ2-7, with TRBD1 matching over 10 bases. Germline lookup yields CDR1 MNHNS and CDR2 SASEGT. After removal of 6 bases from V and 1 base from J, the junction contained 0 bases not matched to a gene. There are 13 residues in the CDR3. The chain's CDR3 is CASRDRGSYEQYF. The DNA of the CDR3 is TGTGCCAGCAGGGACAGGGGGTCCTACGAGCAGTACTTC.

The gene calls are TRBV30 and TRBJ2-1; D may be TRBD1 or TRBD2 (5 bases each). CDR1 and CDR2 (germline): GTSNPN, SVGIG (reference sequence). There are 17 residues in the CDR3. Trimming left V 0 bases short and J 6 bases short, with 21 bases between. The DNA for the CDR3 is TGTGCCTGGAGTGTTAATGTTGTCGGGGCTAGCCCCAATGAGCAGTTCTTC. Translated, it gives CAWSVNVVGASPNEQFF. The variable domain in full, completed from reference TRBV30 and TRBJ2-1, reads SQTIHQWPATLVQPVGSPLSLECTVEGTSNPNLYWYRQAAGRGLQLLFYSVGIGQISSEVPQNLSASRPQDRQFILSSKKLLLSDSGFYLCAWSVNVVGASPNEQFFGPGTRLTVL.

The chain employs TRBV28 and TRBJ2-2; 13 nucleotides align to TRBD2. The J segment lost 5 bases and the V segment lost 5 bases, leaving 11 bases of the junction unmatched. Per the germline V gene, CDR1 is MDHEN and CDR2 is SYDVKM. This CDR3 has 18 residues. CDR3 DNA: TGTGCCAGCAGTACATACCCTAGGACTAGCGGGAGTACCGGGGAGCTGTTTTTT. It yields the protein CASSTYPRTSGSTGELFF.

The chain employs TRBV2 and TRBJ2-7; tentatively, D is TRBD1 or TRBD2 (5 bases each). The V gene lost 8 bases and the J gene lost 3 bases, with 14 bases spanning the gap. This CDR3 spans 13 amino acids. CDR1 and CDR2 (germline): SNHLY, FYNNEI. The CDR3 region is CASDSGNGYEQYF. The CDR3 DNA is TGTGCCAGCGACAGCGGTAATGGCTACGAGCAGTACTTC.

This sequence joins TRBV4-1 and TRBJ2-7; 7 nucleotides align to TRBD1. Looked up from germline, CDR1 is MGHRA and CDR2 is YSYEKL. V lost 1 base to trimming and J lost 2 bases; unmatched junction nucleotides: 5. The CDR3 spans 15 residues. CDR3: CASSQGNRGTYEQYF. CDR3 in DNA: TGCGCCAGCAGCCAAGGAAACAGGGGCACCTACGAGCAGTACTTC.